This TCR beta chain originates from a study of tumor-infiltrating lymphocytes in localized non-small cell lung cancer. General study findings and limits: Technical variation could not be separated from intratumor heterogeneity here. Only some patients had TCR sequencing, depending on available tissue. Tumors had more T cell infiltration than uninvolved lung, per TCRbeta sequencing and CD3 counts. Immunotypes IM1 and IM2 had similar TCR-derived T-cell fractions.

The protocol was immunoSEQ multiplex PCR, while the TCRdb copy is restricted to in-frame clones and leaves out a portion. The sample has 9,500 to 13,000 clones; about 80% are singletons. V shed 5 bases and J 8 bases; nucleotides not matched to a gene: 7. The CDR3 is made up of 14 amino acids. Germline lookup yields CDR1 MNHEY and CDR2 SVGAGI. Details on this clone: The target antigen is unknown.

The source is a human donor with non-small cell lung cancer. V gene TRBV6-5 combines with J gene TRBJ1-4, with 8 positions matching TRBD1. Material: uninvolved lung tissue not adjacent to the tumor. CDR3: CASSTTGEGEKLFF. The CDR3, as DNA: TGTGCCAGCAGTACGACAGGGGAGGGCGAAAAACTGTTTTTT.